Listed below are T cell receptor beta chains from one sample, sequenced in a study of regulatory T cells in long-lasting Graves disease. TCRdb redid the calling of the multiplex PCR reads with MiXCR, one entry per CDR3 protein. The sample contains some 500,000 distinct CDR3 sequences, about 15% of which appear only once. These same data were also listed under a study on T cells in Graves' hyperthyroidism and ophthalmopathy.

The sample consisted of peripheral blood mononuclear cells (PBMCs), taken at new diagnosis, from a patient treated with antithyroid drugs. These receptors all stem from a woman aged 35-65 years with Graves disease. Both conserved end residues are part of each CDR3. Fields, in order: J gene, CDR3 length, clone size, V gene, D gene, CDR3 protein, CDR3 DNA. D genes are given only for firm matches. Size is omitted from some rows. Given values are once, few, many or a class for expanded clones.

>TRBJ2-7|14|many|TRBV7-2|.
CASSWRGGPYEQYF
TGTGCCAGCAGCTGGCGCGGGGGCCCCTACGAGCAGTACTTC
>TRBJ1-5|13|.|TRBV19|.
CASSIQEAQPQHF
TGTGCCAGTTCTATACAGGAAGCTCAGCCCCAGCATTTT
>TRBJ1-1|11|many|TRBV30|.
CAWSSGGEAFF
TGTGCCTGGAGCTCCGGGGGTGAAGCTTTCTTT
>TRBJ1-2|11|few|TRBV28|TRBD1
CAAGGGNGYTF
TGTGCCGCAGGGGGAGGGAATGGCTACACCTTC
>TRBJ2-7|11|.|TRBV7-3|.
CASSLNGEQYF
TGTGCCAGCAGCTTAAATGGCGAGCAGTACTTC
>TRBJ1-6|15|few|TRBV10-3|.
CAISESVGGDSPLHF
TGTGCCATCAGTGAGTCGGTCGGGGGCGATTCACCCCTCCACTTT
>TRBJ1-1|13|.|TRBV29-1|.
CSGVGWENTEAFF
TGCAGCGGGGTGGGTTGGGAGAACACTGAAGCTTTCTTT
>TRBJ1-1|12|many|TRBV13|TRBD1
CASSFGTAEAFF
TGTGCCAGCAGCTTCGGGACAGCTGAAGCTTTCTTT
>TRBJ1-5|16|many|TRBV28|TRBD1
CASSPTGTGDNQPQHF
TGTGCCAGCAGCCCGACCGGGACAGGGGACAATCAGCCCCAGCATTTT
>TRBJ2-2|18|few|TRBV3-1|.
CASSQEDWGGHIGGELFF
TGTGCCAGCAGCCAAGAGGATTGGGGGGGGCATATCGGCGGGGAGCTGTTTTTT
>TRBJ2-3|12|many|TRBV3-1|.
CASSQAADTQYF
TGTGCCAGCAGCCAAGCGGCAGATACGCAGTATTTT
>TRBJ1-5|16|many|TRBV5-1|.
CASSLEPHSSNQPQHF
TGCGCCAGCAGCTTGGAACCCCATTCGAGCAATCAGCCCCAGCATTTT
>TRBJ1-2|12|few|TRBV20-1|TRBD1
CSAGQGVDGYAF
TGCAGTGCGGGACAGGGGGTCGATGGCTACGCCTTC
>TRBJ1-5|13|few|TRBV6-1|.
CASSRGPNQPQHF
TGTGCCAGCAGCCGGGGACCCAATCAGCCCCAGCATTTT
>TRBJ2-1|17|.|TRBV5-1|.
CASSLTPPGQDYNEQFF
TGCGCCAGCAGCTTAACTCCTCCGGGACAAGACTACAATGAGCAGTTCTTC
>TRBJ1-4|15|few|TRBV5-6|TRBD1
CASSAQGRGVEKLFF
TGTGCCAGCAGCGCACAGGGGAGAGGAGTTGAAAAACTGTTTTTT
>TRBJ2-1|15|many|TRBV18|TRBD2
CASSPEASGYNEQFF
TGTGCCAGCTCACCAGAGGCTAGCGGCTACAATGAGCAGTTCTTC
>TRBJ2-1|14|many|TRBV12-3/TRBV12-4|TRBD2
CASSLAGVFNEQFF
TGTGCCAGCAGTCTAGCGGGGGTTTTTAATGAGCAGTTCTTC
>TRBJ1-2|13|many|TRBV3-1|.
CASSHSGASGYTF
TGTGCCAGCAGCCATTCTGGGGCGTCGGGCTACACCTTC
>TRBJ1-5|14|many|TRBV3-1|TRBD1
CASSYGTGEQPQHF
TGTGCCAGCAGCTACGGGACAGGGGAGCAGCCCCAGCATTTT
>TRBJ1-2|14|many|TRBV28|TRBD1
CASRDRGRIYGYTF
TGTGCCAGCAGGGACAGGGGGCGCATCTATGGCTACACCTTC
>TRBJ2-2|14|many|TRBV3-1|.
CASSQSDGTGELFF
TGTGCCAGCAGCCAATCGGACGGAACCGGGGAGCTGTTTTTT
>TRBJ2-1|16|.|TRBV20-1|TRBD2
CSATSLAGDFYNEQFF
TGCAGTGCTACGTCCTTAGCGGGGGATTTTTACAATGAGCAGTTCTTC
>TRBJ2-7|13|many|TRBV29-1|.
CSARTPDSYEQYF
TGCAGCGCCAGGACGCCCGACTCCTACGAGCAGTACTTC
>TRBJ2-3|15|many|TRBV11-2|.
CASSLDTDRTDTQYF
TGTGCCAGCAGCTTAGATACGGACCGCACAGATACGCAGTATTTT
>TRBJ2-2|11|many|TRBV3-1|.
CASSQTGELFF
TGTGCCAGCAGCCAAACCGGGGAGCTGTTTTTT
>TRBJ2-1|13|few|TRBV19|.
CASAQALYNEQFF
TGTGCCAGCGCCCAGGCCCTCTACAATGAGCAGTTCTTC
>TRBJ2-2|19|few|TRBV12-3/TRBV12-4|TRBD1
CASSHPDRGRSGRGGELFF
TGTGCCAGCAGCCACCCGGACAGGGGGCGCTCAGGACGTGGCGGGGAGCTGTTTTTT
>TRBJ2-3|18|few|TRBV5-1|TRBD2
CASSVTSGGARRADTQYF
TGTGCCAGCAGCGTTACTAGCGGGGGGGCGAGGAGGGCAGATACGCAGTATTTT
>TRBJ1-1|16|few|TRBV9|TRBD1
CASSVDSQGLNTEAFF
TGTGCCAGCAGCGTGGACTCACAGGGGTTGAACACTGAAGCTTTCTTT
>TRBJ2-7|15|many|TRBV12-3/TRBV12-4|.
CASSSRTSSSYEQYF
TGTGCCAGCAGTTCCCGGACATCGAGCTCCTACGAGCAGTACTTC
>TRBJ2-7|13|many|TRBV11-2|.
CASSLRGIYEQYF
TGTGCCAGCAGCTTAAGGGGCATCTACGAGCAGTACTTC
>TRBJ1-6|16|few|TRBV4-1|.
CASSHEQGQKNSPLHF
TGCGCCAGCAGCCATGAACAGGGCCAGAAGAATTCACCCCTCCACTTT
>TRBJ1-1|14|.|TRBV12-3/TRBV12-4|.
CASSSGPLNTEAFF
TGTGCCAGCAGCTCGGGACCTTTGAACACTGAAGCTTTCTTT
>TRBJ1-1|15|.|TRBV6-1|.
CASTQTDPWNTEAFF
TGTGCCAGCACCCAGACGGATCCTTGGAACACTGAAGCTTTCTTT
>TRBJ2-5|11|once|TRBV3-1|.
CASGTLFTQYF
TGTGCCAGCGGGACTCTCTTTACCCAGTACTTC
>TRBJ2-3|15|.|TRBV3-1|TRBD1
CASSQGTGEWNTQYF
TGTGCCAGCAGCCAAGGGACAGGGGAGTGGAATACGCAGTATTTT
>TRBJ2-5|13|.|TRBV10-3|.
CAISEGMRETQYF
TGTGCCATCAGTGAGGGAATGAGAGAGACCCAGTACTTC
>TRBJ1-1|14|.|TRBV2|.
CASSSSGATAEAFF
TGTGCCAGCAGCTCCTCAGGGGCGACGGCTGAAGCTTTCTTT
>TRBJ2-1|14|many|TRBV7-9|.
CASIPGALYNEQFF
TGTGCCAGCATCCCCGGGGCCCTCTACAATGAGCAGTTCTTC
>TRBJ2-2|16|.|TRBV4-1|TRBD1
CASSQAGQGNTGELFF
TGCGCCAGCAGCCAAGCGGGACAGGGTAACACCGGGGAGCTGTTTTTT
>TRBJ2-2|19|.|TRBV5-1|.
CASSLDWRRGATNTGELFF
TGCGCCAGCAGCTTGGATTGGCGACGGGGGGCTACTAACACCGGGGAGCTGTTTTTT
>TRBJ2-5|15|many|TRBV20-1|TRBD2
CSARVPSTSMETQYF
TGCAGTGCTAGAGTTCCCTCGACTAGCATGGAGACCCAGTACTTC
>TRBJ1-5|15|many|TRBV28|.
CASSARGAGNQPQHF
TGTGCCAGCTCGGCCCGTGGGGCAGGGAACCAGCCCCAGCATTTT
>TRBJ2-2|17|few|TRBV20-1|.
CSCGDRYYLANTGELFF
TGCAGCTGCGGAGACAGATACTACCTGGCGAACACCGGGGAGCTGTTTTTT
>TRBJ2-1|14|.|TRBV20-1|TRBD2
CSATGLAGVSEQFF
TGCAGTGCTACGGGACTAGCGGGGGTCAGTGAGCAGTTCTTC
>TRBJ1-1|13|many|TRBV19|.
CASSMMMNTEAFF
TGTGCCAGTAGTATGATGATGAACACTGAAGCTTTCTTT
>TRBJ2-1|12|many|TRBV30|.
CAWGVSYNEQFF
TGTGCCTGGGGGGTATCCTACAATGAGCAGTTCTTC